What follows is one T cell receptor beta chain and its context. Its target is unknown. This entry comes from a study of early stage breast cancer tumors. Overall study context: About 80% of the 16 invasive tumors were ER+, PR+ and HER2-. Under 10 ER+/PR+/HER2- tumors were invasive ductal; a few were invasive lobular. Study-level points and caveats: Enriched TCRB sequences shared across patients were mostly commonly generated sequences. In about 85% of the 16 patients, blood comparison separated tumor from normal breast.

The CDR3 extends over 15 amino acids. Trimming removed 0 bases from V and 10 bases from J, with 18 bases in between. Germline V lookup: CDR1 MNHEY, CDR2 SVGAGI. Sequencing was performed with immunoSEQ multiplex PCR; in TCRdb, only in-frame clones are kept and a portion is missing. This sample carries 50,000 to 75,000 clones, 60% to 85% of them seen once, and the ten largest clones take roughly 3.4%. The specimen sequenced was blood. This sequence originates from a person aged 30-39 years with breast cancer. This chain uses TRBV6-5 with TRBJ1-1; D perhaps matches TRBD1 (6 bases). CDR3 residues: CASSYSSTQGLTAFF. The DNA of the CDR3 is TGTGCCAGCAGTTACTCGAGTACACAGGGCCTTACAGCTTTCTTT.